This entry features one TCR beta chain sequence. This may come from a read error, since a much larger clone is one base off. The CDR3 is 14 amino acids. The ends were cut back, 3 bases at V and 9 bases at J, with 15 bases in the middle. Together with a sample-barcoded 5' primer, a J-beta primer mix was included in a second PCR lasting about 6 to 11 cycles. Via MiXCR, TCRdb re-called the 5' RACE reads, giving one row per CDR3 protein. The sample shows about 650,000 distinct CDR3 sequences, about 51% of them seen only once. The entry originates in a study of blood T cells in healthy people across ages. This TCR derives from a woman aged 80 or over in good health. The specimen was blood. The chain uses TRBV12-3 or TRBV12-4 and TRBJ2-1; D might be TRBD2 (5 bases). CDR3 residues: CASSLGLGASEQFF. In DNA form, the CDR3 reads TGTGCCAGCAGTTTGGGGTTGGGAGCGAGTGAGCAGTTCTTC.